This TCR beta chain was observed in a study of OX40 agonist ivuxolimab in advanced cancers. Measured with immunoSEQ multiplex PCR; TCRdb has only the in-frame clones, and not every one. The sample contains approximately 31,000 clones, roughly 87% of which appear only once. The CDR3 totals 13 residues. V gave up 7 bases and J gave up 0 bases, with 11 bases separating them. CDR1 is SGHRS and CDR2 is YFSETQ in the germline V gene. Exclusion applied to patients with autoimmune disease history or systemic immunosuppression. The TCR originated in an adult with an advanced solid tumor such as melanoma, head and neck, liver or kidney cancer. The sequencing here drew on CD4+ or CD8+ T cells sorted from blood, taken in a trial of the OX40 agonist ivuxolimab. V usage is TRBV5-1 and J usage is TRBJ2-7; weak D call: TRBD1 (6 bases). CDR3 DNA sequence: TGCGCCAGCGGGGACACTGACTCCTACGAGCAGTACTTC. This gives the protein CASGDTDSYEQYF.